A single sample is the source of the 9 T cell receptor beta chains below, sequenced in a study of identical twins. TCRdb independently ran MiXCR on the 5' RACE reads; one entry per CDR3 protein. The sample comprises approximately 1.8 million distinct CDR3 sequences, under 35% of which are singletons, and less than 0.35% rests with the top ten. Sequenced material: cord blood. These receptors were obtained from a newborn girl in good health.

This clonotype was seen a handful of times. The chain employs TRBV28 and TRBJ1-5; perhaps TRBD1 as D (6 bases). Germline CDR1 and CDR2: MDHEN and SYDVKM. The CDR3 has 16 residues. V was clipped by 5 bases and J by 0 bases, with 14 bases between them. CDR3 sequence: CASSLHQGYSNQPQHF. The CDR3 DNA reads TGTGCCAGCAGTCTCCATCAGGGGTATAGCAATCAGCCCCAGCATTTT.

This clonotype was counted only a few times. This chain uses TRBV24-1 with TRBJ2-7; D is undetermined. The V gene lost 9 bases and the J gene lost 0 bases, with 8 bases spanning the gap. This CDR3 contains 12 residues. Germline V lookup: CDR1 KGHDR, CDR2 SFDVKD. CDR3 residues: CATLYSSYEQYF. In nucleotides, the CDR3 is TGTGCCACCTTGTACTCCTCCTACGAGCAGTACTTC.

The gene calls are TRBV20-1 and TRBJ1-2; 7 positions match TRBD1. Trimming at V came to 6 bases and at J to 6 bases, leaving 4 bases not matched to a gene. Germline lookup yields CDR1 DFQATT and CDR2 SNEGSKA (reference sequence). This CDR3 is 11 amino acids long. CDR3 sequence (DNA): TGCAGTGCGAAGACAGGGCATGGCTACACCTTC. It yields the protein CSAKTGHGYTF.

This clonotype was detected ten times or more. The V and J genes are TRBV18 and TRBJ2-3; unclear D gene. V lost 2 bases, J lost 2 bases, and 5 bases lay in between. CDR1 and CDR2 from the germline V gene are KGHSH and LQKENI. The CDR3 length is 13 residues. CDR3 DNA sequence: TGTGCCAGCTCACCAATGGCCACAGATACGCAGTATTTT. It translates to CASSPMATDTQYF.

This chain connects TRBV10-3 to TRBJ2-7, with D hard to call. Germline CDR1 reads ENHRY; CDR2 reads SYGVKD. The V end lost 10 bases, the J end lost 2 bases, and 18 bases lay between the germline ends. This CDR3 has 14 residues. The CDR3 region has the DNA TGTGCCACCGCTGCCCAACACGGCCCCTACGAGCAGTACTTC. Its translation is CATAAQHGPYEQYF.

The chain links TRBV29-1 to TRBJ2-1; D may be TRBD2 (5 bases). This CDR3 is 12 amino acids long. The germline V gene has CDR1 SQVTM and CDR2 ANQGSEA. The germline V and J ends were trimmed by 3 bases and 8 bases, with 11 bases remaining between them. Written as DNA, the CDR3 is TGCAGCGTTGACGGGAAGGTCTATGAGCAGTTCTTC. Translated, it gives CSVDGKVYEQFF.

There are a few counts of this clonotype. J is TRBJ2-7 and V is TRBV6-1, with D tentatively TRBD2 (5 bases). Between the trimmed V and J ends, which lost 6 bases and 6 bases, there was a span of 6 bases. This CDR3 contains 10 residues. From germline, CDR1 is MNHNS and CDR2 SASEGT. CDR3 loop: CASRGSEQYF. CDR3 in DNA: TGTGCCAGCAGGGGGAGCGAGCAGTACTTC.

This clonotype was picked up a small number of times. This rearrangement joins TRBV21-1 to TRBJ2-3; the DNA was not used to check the table's D call, TRBD1. TRBV21-1 is a recognized pseudogene. The CDR3 sequence is 14 residues long. CDR3 DNA: TGTGCCAGCAGCACAGTCAGGGTGAGGGATACGCAGTATTTT. Protein product: CASSTVRVRDTQYF.

The chain is built from TRBV2 and TRBJ1-1; no firm D call. The CDR3 is 12 amino acids. Germline V gene sequence: CDR1 SNHLY, CDR2 FYNNEI. V was trimmed by 6 bases and J by 1 base, leaving 6 bases between them. CDR3 DNA sequence: TGTGCCAGCAGGGGAACGAACACTGAAGCTTTCTTT. Translated: CASRGTNTEAFF.